This record covers a single TCR beta chain. This clone has only one observation. The antigen this receptor binds is unknown. The input lacks base qualities; no much larger clone sits a single base away. The data derive from a study of cytomegalovirus exposure and HLA in healthy donors (dated by TCRdb to the late 2010s). For context, the study as a whole: An earlier analysis of approximately 590 of the donors reported approximately 270 Gb of sequence data and 100 million to 130 million unique TCR beta sequences from 150 million to 200 million T cells. An early release that covered roughly 600 HLA-typed donors contained around 300 gigabases of sequencing data and around 80 million unique TCR sequences. The genetic ancestry cluster associated with self-reported Caucasian donors included 81% of the roughly 360 genotyped donors. The study was designed to test whether signatures of past pathogen exposure could be identified by cataloging public T cell receptors. The study used immunosequencing to profile the T cell repertoires of some 600 subjects and linked those repertoires to cytomegalovirus serostatus. Besides the first cohort of some 670 subjects, a separate validation cohort made up of 120 or so different subjects was used. To predict cytomegalovirus infection status, the study brought together high-throughput TCR immunosequencing, statistical association of individual TCRs with disease status, and machine learning. A later analysis re-examined previously published TCR beta repertoires from hundreds of donors and added high-resolution HLA genotyping to investigate patterns of TCR occurrence. In the later analysis, no new phenotypic data were used to find candidate immune exposures; instead, reliance was placed on TCR beta sequences and their occurrence across donors. An earlier analysis of approximately 640 of the donors applied high-throughput TCR beta sequencing to assess whether each TCR beta V gene segment acted as functional or pseudogenic. Donor age, sex, ethnicity and CMV serostatus were compiled alongside the repertoire data. A later genetic analysis took genome-wide SNP genotypes for about three fifths of the 666 donors and used that subset as a discovery cohort. Every discovery cohort repertoire had been produced on one sequencing platform. Class I and class II HLA loci were covered by the typing at four-digit resolution. Typing coverage differed by locus: A, B, C, DRB1 and DQB1 were typed in about 629-630 donors, DQA1 in roughly 510, DPA1 in over 600, and DPB1 in just under 480. Because of strong linkage in the cohort, roughly five DR-DQ haplotypes were treated as single units for association and clustering. On average, over 200,000 unique TCR beta nucleotide sequences were sequenced per donor among 398 genotyped donors of the cohort, with roughly 18% of those sequences being non-productive.

Libraries were prepared through the immunoSEQ multiplex PCR assay. The multiplex PCR relied on a mix of 60 forward primers for TCR Vbeta segments and 13 reverse primers for TCR Jbeta segments. Amplification of the CDR3 region of rearranged TCR beta genes was performed with a multiplex PCR assay on genomic DNA. The amplified TCR beta libraries were sequenced on the Illumina HiSeq System as 87-base-pair reads. From the authors' description of their analysis: A later analysis tallied 70 million to 100 million unique TCR beta chains across the 640 or so repertoires, and about 10 million of those chains were shared by two or more donors. Raw reads were error-corrected and collapsed into unique sequences by a nearest-neighbor algorithm in which closely related sequences were merged to remove PCR and sequencing errors. CDR3 sequences were aligned to IMGT reference sequences to assign V, D and J gene segments. For a sequence to be retained, a match of at least six nucleotides to both a V gene segment and a J gene segment was required. Rearrangements were called productive when the CDR3 lacked stop codons and stayed in frame with V and J; all others were non-productive. CDR3 was defined according to IMGT convention as the region running from the second conserved V-encoded cysteine to the conserved J-encoded phenylalanine. Sequences without an unambiguous match to a single V gene segment were excluded from the earlier analysis of 450 to 650 of the donors. In an earlier analysis of 587 of the donors, a V segment was called functional when productive rearrangements were above 56.7%, and segregating when the standard deviation between donors exceeded 5%. A statistical classification framework was built for diagnosing cytomegalovirus status from the catalog of TCR beta chain sequences. In a later analysis, TCR nucleotide sequences were compared against IMGT/GENE-DB human TR gene sequences so that V and J genes could be assigned. In a later analysis, CDR3 sequences and most-parsimonious VDJ recombination scenarios were assigned using the TCRdist pipeline. In a later analysis, each TCR beta chain was defined by its CDR3 amino acid sequence together with its V-gene family, and reads lacking a unique V-gene family were excluded. As a way to deal with suspected cross-contamination and a sequencing artifact, a later analysis dropped under 600 nucleotide sequences that were highly shared and had low generation probability. For each public chain, a later analysis derived a clonal expansion index from normalized ranks of inferred template counts within each repertoire. In a later analysis, generation probabilities were computed using a VDJ recombination model fitted to out-of-frame rearrangements, and the results were checked against IGoR. In a later analysis, hypergeometric tests were used to score TCR-TCR, TCR-HLA and TCR-CMV co-occurrence, with a repertoire-size bias correction applied to TCR pairs. False discovery rates were estimated in a later analysis by permuting HLA or CMV assignments 20 times. A later analysis grouped co-occurring TCRs with DBSCAN, adding TCRdist sequence similarity when clustering within HLA-allele-positive subsets. Co-occurrence clustering excluded repertoires with fewer than 30,000 or more than 120,000 public chains, plus five with anomalous nucleotide sharing. As stored in TCRdb, this immuneACCESS dataset retains in-frame rearrangements with V and J assigned. A fraction of the clones does not appear; measured against another copy, unresolved V genes explain less than half of the discrepancy, and the remainder lacks a known reason. V, J and clone size were drawn from that table, and D and trimming were deduced from the DNA. The sample has more than 150,000 clones on record, almost 85% of them singletons. The ten most abundant clones make up around 0.25% of the sample.

The cohort was made up of approximately 670 healthy bone marrow donors. Cohort members were all nominally healthy when sampled, although unrecorded immune exposures were likely present. The donor was CMV seronegative and belonged to the group of around 350 seronegative cohort members. Every donor gave a peripheral blood sample, and the peripheral blood mononuclear cells from that sample were used for TCR beta sequencing. Genomic DNA extraction from the blood cell samples was performed with the Qiagen DNeasy Blood Extraction Kit. General conclusions and limits of the study: Linkage disequilibrium might explain the correlated functional status among segregating V segments, but an unknown experimental factor could not be ruled out. In a later analysis, HLA-associated TCR beta chains were found to be more clonally expanded and to have lower generation probabilities than equally common non-associated chains. In the study, about 150 TCR beta chains were listed as associated with cytomegalovirus. Because HLA typing was missing for some donors at each locus, association tests included only the typed subset. The authors suggested that the approach could potentially be extended to other disease states and immunological phenotypes. V-gene and J-gene trimming of TCR beta chains was associated with a missense DCLRE1C variant in a later genetic analysis, and the association was replicated in an independent cohort. In a later analysis, several top co-occurrence clusters were reported to appear linked to parvovirus B19, influenza, CMV and Epstein-Barr virus. Strong co-occurrence of HLA alleles, especially DR and DQ, made assigning TCR associations to individual alleles difficult. A cluster of highly shared sequence variants was judged likely to be a technical artifact of the sequencing pipeline. A further reported finding was that TCR beta sequences accurately predicted the HLA-A and HLA-B alleles for most subjects in the first cohort. Because counts were too low, about 18 rarely observed V segments, including chromosome 9 orphons, were left out of the earlier analysis of a few hundred of the donors. Specific HLA alleles were associated with 15,000 to 20,000 TCR beta sequences at a false discovery rate of 0.05 in a later analysis. CMV serostatus was the only immune exposure information available for the cohort. Three of the identified cytomegalovirus-associated TCR beta chains were confirmed in vitro to be specific for cytomegalovirus antigens. The cohort was sequenced for TCR beta chains only, and without alpha or paired-chain data the features that could be detected were limited. In an earlier analysis of some 550 of the donors, most TCR beta V segments were observed in productive rearrangements about 87% or about 30% of the time, broadly matching IMGT annotations. Cytomegalovirus status was reported to be diagnosed by the classifier with high specificity and sensitivity in both the original and validation cohorts. According to a later genetic analysis, donors in an Asian-associated ancestry cluster had fewer N-insertions in productive TCRs than the approximately 710-donor mean. According to a later analysis, TCR association rates differed among HLA loci, with DRB1 alleles showing the most associated TCRs and HLA-C alleles showing the fewest. Some IMGT-functional V segments, including TRBV6-2 and TRBV6-3, could not be told apart with the 87-base-pair reads, so those segments were excluded. According to a later analysis, most CMV-associated TCR beta chains appeared to be HLA-restricted, and the HLA associations seemed to be driven largely by CMV exposure. Most TCR sequences were observed very rarely across donors, whereas some public TCRs were present in many individuals. The presence/absence analyses assumed that sequencing depth was roughly uniform across donors, and that assumption may not be true.

V is cut back by 3 bases and J by 2 bases, with 12 bases in the junction unmatched. According to the germline V gene, CDR1 reads SGHTS and CDR2 reads YDEGEE. Inclusive of the bounding cysteine and phenylalanine, the CDR3 is 17 residues long. Only CDR3 DNA is held: 51 bases, read in frame from base 1. The TCR originated in a boy aged 10-17 years in good health and CMV-seronegative. The rearrangement joined TRBV5-8 to TRBJ1-2, with 8 bases aligning to TRBD1. The specimen was PBMCs. In nucleotides, the sequence is TGTGCCAGCAGCTCGCGGACAGGGAATCTAAGGAACTATGGCTACACCTTC. The resulting protein is CASSSRTGNLRNYGYTF.